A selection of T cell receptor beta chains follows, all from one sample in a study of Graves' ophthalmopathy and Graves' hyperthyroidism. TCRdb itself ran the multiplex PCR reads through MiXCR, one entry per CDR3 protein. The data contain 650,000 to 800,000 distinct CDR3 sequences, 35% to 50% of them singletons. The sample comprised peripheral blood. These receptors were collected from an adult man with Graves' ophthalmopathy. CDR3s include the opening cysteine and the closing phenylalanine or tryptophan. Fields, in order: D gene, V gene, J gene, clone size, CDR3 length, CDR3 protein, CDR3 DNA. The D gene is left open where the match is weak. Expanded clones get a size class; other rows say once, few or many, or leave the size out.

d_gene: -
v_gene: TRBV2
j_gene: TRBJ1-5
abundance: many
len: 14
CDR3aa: CASSLGEGYQPQHF
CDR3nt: TGTGCCAGCAGTCTCGGGGAGGGGTATCAGCCCCAGCATTTT

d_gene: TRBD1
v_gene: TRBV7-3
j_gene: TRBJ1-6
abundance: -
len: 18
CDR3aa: CASSSEAGGSSYNSPLHF
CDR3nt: TGTGCCAGCAGCTCAGAGGCAGGGGGAAGCTCCTATAATTCACCCCTCCACTTT

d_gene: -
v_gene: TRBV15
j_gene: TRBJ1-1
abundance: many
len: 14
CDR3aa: CATRQWAQNTEAFF
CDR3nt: TGTGCCACCAGACAGTGGGCACAGAACACTGAAGCTTTCTTT

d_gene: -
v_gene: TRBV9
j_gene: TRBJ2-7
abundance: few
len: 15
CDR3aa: CASSPPEGSSGEQYF
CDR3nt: TGTGCCAGCAGCCCCCCGGAGGGATCGTCGGGCGAGCAGTACTTC

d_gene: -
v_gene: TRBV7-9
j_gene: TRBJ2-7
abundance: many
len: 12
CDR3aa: CASGTATYEQYF
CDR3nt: TGTGCCAGCGGGACGGCGACCTACGAGCAGTACTTC

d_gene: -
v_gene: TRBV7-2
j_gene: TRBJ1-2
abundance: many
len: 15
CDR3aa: CASSLMAGPYYGYTF
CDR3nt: TGTGCCAGCAGCTTAATGGCAGGGCCGTACTATGGCTACACCTTC

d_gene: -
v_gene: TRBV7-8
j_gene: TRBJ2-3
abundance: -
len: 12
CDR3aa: CASSSSGQTQYF
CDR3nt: TGTGCCAGCAGCTCTTCGGGACAAACGCAGTATTTT

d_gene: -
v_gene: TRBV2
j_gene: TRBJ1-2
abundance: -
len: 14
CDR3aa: CASASWGANYGYTF
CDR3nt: TGTGCCAGCGCCTCCTGGGGGGCAAACTATGGCTACACCTTC

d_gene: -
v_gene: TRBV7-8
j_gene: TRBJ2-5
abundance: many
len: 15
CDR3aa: CASSPLRGSLETQYF
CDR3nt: TGTGCCAGCAGTCCACTTCGCGGGTCCTTGGAGACCCAGTACTTC

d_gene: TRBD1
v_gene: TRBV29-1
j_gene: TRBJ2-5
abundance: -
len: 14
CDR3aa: CSVGTGGSEETQYF
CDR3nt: TGCAGCGTTGGGACAGGGGGCTCGGAGGAGACCCAGTACTTC

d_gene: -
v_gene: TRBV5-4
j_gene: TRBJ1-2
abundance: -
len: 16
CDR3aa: CASSLEAVGHAYGYTF
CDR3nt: TGTGCCAGCAGCTTGGAAGCCGTGGGACATGCCTATGGCTACACCTTC

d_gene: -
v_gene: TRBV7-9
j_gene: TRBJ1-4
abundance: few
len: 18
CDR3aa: CASSLGFMDLATNEKLFF
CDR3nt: TGTGCCAGCAGCTTGGGTTTTATGGACCTAGCAACTAATGAAAAACTGTTTTTT

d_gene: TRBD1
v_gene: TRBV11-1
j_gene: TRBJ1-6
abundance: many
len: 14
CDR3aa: CASSLGQGLSPLHF
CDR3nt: TGTGCCAGCAGCTTGGGACAGGGATTGTCACCCCTCCACTTT

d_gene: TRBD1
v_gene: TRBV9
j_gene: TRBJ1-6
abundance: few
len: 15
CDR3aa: CASSGRDRGPSPLHF
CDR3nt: TGTGCCAGCAGCGGCCGGGACAGGGGGCCTTCACCCCTCCACTTT

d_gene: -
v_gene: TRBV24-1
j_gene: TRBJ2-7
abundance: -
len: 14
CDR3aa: CATRGTRVGGEQYF
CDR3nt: TGTGCCACCAGGGGAACCAGAGTGGGAGGTGAGCAGTACTTC

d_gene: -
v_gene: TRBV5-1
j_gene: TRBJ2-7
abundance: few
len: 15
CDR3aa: CASSWTIDRTYEQYF
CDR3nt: TGCGCCAGCAGCTGGACGATTGATCGAACCTACGAGCAGTACTTC

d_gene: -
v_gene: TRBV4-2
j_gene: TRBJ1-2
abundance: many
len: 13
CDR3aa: CASSQESRNGYTF
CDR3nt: TGTGCCAGCAGCCAAGAATCCCGGAATGGCTACACCTTC

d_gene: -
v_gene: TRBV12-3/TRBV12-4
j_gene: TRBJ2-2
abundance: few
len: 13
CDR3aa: CASSLTLNRELFF
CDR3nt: TGTGCCAGCAGTTTAACCCTGAACCGGGAGCTGTTTTTT

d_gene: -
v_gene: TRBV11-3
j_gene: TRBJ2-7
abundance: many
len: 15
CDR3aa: CASSLARTVSYEQYF
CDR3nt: TGTGCCAGCAGCTTAGCTAGGACAGTGTCCTACGAGCAGTACTTC

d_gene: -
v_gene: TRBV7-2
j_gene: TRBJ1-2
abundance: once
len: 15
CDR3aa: CASSESEVAIYGYTF
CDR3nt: TGTGCCAGCAGTGAATCAGAGGTGGCGATCTATGGCTACACCTTC

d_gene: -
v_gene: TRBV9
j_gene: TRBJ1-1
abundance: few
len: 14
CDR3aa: CASSGPGIGTEAFF
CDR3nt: TGTGCCAGCTCCGGGCCAGGGATAGGGACTGAAGCTTTCTTT

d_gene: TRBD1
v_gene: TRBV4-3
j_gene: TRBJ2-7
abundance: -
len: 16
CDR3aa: CASSQVWGQGAYEQYF
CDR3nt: TGCGCCAGCAGCCAAGTTTGGGGACAGGGGGCCTACGAGCAGTACTTC

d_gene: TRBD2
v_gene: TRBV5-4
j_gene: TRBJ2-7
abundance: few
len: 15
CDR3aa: CASSLNSGGTYEQYF
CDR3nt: TGTGCCAGCAGCTTGAATAGCGGGGGGACCTACGAGCAGTACTTC

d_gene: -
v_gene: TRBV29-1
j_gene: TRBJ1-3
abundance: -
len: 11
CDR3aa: CSVGSGYTLYF
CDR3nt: TGCAGCGTTGGGTCTGGCTACACCTTATATTTT